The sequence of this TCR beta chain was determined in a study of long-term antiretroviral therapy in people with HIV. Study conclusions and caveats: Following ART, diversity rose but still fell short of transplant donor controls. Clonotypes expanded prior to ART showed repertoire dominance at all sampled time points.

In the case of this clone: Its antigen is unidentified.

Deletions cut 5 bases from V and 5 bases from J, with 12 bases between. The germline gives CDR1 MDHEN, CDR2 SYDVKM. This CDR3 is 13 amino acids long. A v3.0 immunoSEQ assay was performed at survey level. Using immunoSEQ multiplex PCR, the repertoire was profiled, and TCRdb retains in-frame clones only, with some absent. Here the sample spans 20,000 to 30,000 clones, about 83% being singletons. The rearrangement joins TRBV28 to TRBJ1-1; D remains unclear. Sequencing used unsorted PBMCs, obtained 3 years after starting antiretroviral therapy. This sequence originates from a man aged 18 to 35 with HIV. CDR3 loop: CASSRNRRTEAFF. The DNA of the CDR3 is TGTGCCAGCAGTCGAAATAGGCGGACTGAAGCTTTCTTT.